This T cell receptor beta chain emerged from a study of shared clonotypes between healthy human individuals. Study observations and caveats: Sequencing depth was predicted to influence how clonotypes are shared among donors.

As for this clone: What it binds is not known.

With 4 bases removed from V and 6 bases from J, the gap between germline ends came to 12 bases. CDR3 size: 14 residues. Germline V gene sequence: CDR1 SGHNT, CDR2 YENEEA. In the sorted-subset replicate PCRs, 200 ng DNA, 30,000 or so T cell genomes, was used. The protocol was immunoSEQ multiplex PCR, while the TCRdb copy is restricted to in-frame clones and leaves out a portion. In the table there are about 2.4 million clones, 93% of which are singletons. The V call is TRBV11-3, the J call TRBJ2-2; D remains ambiguous. Material for sequencing was naive CD4+ T cells from PBMCs. Stated subset: CD45RA+ positively selected. This sequence originates from a man between 18 and 29 years old in good health. Some clones in this sample may be carry-over from other donors' samples. CDR3 amino acids: CASSSQPLPGELFF. CDR3 DNA: TGTGCCAGCAGCTCTCAGCCTCTCCCCGGGGAGCTGTTTTTT.